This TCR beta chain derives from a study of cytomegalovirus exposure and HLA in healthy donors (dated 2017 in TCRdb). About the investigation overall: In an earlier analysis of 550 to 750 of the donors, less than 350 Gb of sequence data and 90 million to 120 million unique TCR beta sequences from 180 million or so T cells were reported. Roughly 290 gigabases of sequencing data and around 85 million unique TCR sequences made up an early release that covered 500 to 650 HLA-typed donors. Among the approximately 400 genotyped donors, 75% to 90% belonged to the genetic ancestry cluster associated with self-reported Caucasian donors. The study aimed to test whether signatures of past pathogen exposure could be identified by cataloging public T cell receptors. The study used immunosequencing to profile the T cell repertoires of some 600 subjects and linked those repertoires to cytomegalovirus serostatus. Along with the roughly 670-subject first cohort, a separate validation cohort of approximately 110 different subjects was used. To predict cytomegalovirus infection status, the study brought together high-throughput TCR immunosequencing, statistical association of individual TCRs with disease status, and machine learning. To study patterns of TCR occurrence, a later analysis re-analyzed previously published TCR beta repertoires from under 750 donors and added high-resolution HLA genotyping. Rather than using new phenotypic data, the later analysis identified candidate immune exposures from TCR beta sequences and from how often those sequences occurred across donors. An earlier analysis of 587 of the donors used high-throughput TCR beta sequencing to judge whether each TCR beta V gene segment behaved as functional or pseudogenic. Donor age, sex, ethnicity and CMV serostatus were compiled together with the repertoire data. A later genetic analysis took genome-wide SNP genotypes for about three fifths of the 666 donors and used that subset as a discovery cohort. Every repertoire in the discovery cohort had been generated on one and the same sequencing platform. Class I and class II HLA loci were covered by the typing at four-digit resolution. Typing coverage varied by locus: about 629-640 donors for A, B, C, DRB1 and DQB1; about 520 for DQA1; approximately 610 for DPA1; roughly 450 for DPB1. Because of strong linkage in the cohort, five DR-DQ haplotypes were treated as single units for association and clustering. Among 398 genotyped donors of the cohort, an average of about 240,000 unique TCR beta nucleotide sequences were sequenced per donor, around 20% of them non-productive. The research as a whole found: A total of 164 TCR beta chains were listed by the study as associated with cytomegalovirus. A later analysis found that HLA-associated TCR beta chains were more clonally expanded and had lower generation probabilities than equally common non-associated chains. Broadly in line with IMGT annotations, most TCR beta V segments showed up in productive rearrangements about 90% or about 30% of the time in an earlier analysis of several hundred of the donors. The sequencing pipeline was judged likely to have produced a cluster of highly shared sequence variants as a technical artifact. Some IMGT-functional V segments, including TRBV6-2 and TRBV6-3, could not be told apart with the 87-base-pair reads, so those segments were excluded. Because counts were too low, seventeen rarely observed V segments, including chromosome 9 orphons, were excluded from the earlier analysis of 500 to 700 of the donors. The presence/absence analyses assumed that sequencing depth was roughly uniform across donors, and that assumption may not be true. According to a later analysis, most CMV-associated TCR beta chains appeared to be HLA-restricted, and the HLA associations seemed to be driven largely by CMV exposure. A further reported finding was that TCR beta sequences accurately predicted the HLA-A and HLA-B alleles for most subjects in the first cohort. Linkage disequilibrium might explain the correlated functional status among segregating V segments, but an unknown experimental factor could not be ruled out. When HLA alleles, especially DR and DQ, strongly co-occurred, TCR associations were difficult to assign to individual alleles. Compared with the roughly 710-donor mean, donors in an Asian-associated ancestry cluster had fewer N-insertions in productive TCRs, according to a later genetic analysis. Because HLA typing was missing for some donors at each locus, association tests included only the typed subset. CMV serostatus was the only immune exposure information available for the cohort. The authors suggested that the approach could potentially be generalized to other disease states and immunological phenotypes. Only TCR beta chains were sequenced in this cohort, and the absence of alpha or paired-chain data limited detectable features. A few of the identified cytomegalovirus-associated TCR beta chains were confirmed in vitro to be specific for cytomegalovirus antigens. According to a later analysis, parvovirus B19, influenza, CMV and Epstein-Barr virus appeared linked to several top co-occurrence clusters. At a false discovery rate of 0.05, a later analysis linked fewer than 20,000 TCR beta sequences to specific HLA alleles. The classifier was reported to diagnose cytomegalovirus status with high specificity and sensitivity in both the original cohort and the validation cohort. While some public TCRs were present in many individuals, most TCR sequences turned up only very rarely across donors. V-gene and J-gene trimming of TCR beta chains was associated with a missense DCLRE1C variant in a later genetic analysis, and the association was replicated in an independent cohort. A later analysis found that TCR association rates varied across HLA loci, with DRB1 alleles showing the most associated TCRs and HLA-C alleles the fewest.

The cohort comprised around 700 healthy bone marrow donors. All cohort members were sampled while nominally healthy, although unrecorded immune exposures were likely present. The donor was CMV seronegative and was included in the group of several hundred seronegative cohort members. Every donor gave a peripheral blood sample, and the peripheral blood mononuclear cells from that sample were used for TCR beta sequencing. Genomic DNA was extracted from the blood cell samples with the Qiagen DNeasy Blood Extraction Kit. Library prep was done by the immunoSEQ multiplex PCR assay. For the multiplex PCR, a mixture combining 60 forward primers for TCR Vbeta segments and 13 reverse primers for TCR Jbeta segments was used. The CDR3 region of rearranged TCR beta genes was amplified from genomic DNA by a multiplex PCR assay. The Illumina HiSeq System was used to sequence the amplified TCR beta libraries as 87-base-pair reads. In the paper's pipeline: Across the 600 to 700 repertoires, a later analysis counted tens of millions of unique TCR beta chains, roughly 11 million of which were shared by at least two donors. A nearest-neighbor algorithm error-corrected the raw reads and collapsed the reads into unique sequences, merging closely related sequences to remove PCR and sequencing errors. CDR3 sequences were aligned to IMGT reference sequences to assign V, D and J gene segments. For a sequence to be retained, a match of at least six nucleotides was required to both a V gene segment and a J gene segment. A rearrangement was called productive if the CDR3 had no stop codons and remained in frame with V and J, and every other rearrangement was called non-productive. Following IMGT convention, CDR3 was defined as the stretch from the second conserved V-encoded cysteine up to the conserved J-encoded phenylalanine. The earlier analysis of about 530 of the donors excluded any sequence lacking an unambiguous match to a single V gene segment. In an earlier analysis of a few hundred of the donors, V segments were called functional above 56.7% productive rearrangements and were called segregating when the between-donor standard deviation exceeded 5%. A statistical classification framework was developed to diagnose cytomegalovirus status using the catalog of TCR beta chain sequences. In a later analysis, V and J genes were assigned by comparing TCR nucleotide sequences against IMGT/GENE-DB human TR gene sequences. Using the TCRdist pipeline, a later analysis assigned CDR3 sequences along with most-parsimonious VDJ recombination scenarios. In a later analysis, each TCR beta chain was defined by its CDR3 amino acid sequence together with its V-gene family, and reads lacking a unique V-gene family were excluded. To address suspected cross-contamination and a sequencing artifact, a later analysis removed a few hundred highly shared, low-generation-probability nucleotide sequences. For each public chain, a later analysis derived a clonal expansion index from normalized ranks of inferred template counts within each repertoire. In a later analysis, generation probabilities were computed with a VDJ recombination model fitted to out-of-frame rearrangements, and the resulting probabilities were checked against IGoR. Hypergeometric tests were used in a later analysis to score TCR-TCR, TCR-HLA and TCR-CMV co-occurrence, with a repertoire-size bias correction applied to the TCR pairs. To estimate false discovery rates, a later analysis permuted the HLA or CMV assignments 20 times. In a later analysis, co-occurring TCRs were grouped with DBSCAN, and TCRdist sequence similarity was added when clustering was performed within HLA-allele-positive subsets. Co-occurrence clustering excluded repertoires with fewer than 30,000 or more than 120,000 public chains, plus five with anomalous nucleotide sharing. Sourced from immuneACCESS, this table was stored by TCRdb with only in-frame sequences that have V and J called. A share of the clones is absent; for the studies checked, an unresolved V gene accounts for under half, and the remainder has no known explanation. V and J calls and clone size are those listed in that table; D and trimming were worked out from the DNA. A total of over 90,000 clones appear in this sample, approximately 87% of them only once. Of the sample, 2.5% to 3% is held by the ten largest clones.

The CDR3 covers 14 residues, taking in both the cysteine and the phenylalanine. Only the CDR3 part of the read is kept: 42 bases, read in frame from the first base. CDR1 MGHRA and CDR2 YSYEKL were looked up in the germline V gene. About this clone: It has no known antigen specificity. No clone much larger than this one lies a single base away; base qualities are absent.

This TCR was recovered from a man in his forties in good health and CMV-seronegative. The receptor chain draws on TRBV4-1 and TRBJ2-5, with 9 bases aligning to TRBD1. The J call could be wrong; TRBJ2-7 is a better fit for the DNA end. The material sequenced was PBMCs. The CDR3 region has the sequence CASSPRTGVYEQYF. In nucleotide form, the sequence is TGCGCCAGCAGCCCTCGGACAGGGGTCTACGAGCAGTACTTC.